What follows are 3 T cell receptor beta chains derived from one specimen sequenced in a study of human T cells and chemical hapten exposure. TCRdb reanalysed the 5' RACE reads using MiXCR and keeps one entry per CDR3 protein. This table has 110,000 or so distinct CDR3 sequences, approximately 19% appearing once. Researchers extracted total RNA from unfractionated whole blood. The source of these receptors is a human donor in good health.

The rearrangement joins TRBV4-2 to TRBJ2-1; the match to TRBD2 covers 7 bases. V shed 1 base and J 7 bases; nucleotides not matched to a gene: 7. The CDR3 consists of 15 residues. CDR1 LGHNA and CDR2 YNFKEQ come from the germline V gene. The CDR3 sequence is CASSQAAGVGNEQFF. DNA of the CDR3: TGTGCCAGCAGCCAAGCGGCGGGAGTGGGGAATGAGCAGTTCTTC.

The CDR3 sequence is CASSSPTGGIGETQYF. As DNA, the CDR3 is TGTGCCAGCAGTTCACCGACAGGGGGTATAGGGGAGACCCAGTACTTC. This chain connects TRBV28 to TRBJ2-5; TRBD1 agrees at 9 bases. This CDR3 has 16 amino acids. V was pared by 4 bases and J by 5 bases, with 11 bases of the junction left unmatched. Germline loops: CDR1 MDHEN, CDR2 SYDVKM.

The CDR3 is CASSLLRGGETDGYTF. DNA for the CDR3: TGTGCCAGCAGCTTATTAAGGGGGGGGGAGACAGATGGCTACACCTTC. The chain couples TRBV7-8 to TRBJ1-2; maybe TRBD1 (6 bases). The CDR3 spans 16 residues. Germline values: CDR1 SGHVS, CDR2 FQNEAQ. Between the trimmed V and J ends, which lost 2 bases and 6 bases, there was a span of 19 bases. The full variable domain, in which reference TRBV7-8 and TRBJ1-2 provide the parts outside the CDR3, is GAGVSQSPRYKVAKRGQDVALRCDPISGHVSLFWYQQALGQGPEFLTYFQNEAQLDKSGLPSDRFFAERPEGSVSTLKIQRTQQEDSAVYLCASSLLRGGETDGYTFGSGTRLTVV.